This record looks at one T cell receptor (beta chain) sequence and its context. Its antigen is not identified. The data belong to a study of T cells in Graves' hyperthyroidism and ophthalmopathy. Points from the study as a whole: Most thyroid-expanded clonotypes above 0.001 were also found in blood. In simple terms, a model built on 13 V-J features told ophthalmopathy apart from stable hyperthyroidism.

Trimming removed 4 bases at V and 7 bases at J, with 15 bases between. Per the germline V gene, CDR1 is SGHDT and CDR2 is YYEEEE. The CDR3 loop spans 13 amino acids. The PBMCs had their origin in 10 ml of fresh peripheral blood. RNA transcripts gave rise to amplified TCR beta CDR3 regions. A first-round RT-PCR of the TCR CDR3 used the HTBI primer set. MiXCR, run by TCRdb on the multiplex PCR reads, gives a single entry per CDR3 protein. The table has about 460,000 distinct CDR3 sequences, approximately 22% seen once. The sequence was obtained from a woman between 70 and 85 years old with Graves' ophthalmopathy. The sequenced sample consisted of blood. The J gene is TRBJ2-7, the V gene TRBV5-6; tentative D call: TRBD1 (8 bases). CDR3 coding DNA: TGTGCCAGCAGCAAACAGGGGGGGCGGGAGCAGTACTTC. Protein sequence: CASSKQGGREQYF.